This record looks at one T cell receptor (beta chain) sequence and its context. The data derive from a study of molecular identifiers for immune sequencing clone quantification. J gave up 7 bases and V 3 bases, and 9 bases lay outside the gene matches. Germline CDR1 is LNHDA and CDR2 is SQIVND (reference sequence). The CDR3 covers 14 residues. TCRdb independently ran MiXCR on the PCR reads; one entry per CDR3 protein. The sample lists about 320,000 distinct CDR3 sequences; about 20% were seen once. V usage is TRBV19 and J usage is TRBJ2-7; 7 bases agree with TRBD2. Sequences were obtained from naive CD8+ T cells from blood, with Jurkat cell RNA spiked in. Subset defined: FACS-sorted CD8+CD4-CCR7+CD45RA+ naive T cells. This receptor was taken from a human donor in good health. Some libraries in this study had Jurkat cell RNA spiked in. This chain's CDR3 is CASSMGGLVGEQYF. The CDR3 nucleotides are TGTGCCAGTAGTATGGGAGGACTAGTTGGTGAGCAGTACTTC.